The 30 T cell receptor beta chains given below trace back to one sample, sequenced in a study of blood T cell repertoires in COVID-19. This table comes from immunoSEQ multiplex PCR, and its TCRdb copy is limited to in-frame clones, with some not included. The table records under 70,000 clones, roughly 84% of them present only once. Sequenced: peripheral blood. These receptors originate from a woman over 75 with acute or convalescent COVID-19.

The chain links TRBV7-8 to TRBJ2-5; 8 nucleotides align to TRBD2. Trimming removed 2 bases from V and 4 bases from J; junction bases left unmatched: 21. The CDR3 sequence is 20 residues long. CDR1 SGHVS and CDR2 FQNEAQ come from the germline V gene. The CDR3 protein is CASSLFPRSQAGGPLETQYF. CDR3 nucleotide sequence: TGTGCCAGCAGCTTATTCCCGCGGAGTCAGGCGGGGGGACCTTTAGAGACCCAGTACTTC.

The chain couples TRBV7-9 to TRBJ1-2, with 7 bases fitting TRBD1. Germline V lookup: CDR1 SEHNR, CDR2 FQNEAQ (reference sequence). This CDR3 is built from 12 residues. Trimming took 4 bases from V and 8 from J; bases not matched to a gene: 4. The CDR3 DNA sequence: TGTGCCAGCAGCTCAGGGGGTGGCGGCTACACCTTC. It is translated as CASSSGGGGYTF.

This clone was detected only once. This chain uses TRBV9 with TRBJ1-2, with a weak D call TRBD1 (5 bases). V lost 4 bases and J 2 bases, leaving 18 bases between the germline ends. Germline CDR1 reads SGDLS; CDR2 reads YYNGEE. This CDR3 contains 16 residues. The CDR3: CASSPSDSYGNYGYTF. The CDR3 DNA sequence: TGTGCCAGCAGCCCGAGCGACAGCTACGGGAACTATGGCTACACCTTC.

The V and J genes are TRBV19 and TRBJ1-3; D is uncertain. The CDR3 is made up of 13 amino acids. Germline assignment: CDR1 LNHDA and CDR2 SQIVND (reference sequence). The germline V and J ends were trimmed by 6 bases and 0 bases, with 6 bases remaining between them. CDR3 in DNA: TGTGCCAGTAGGATGAGCTCTGGAAACACCATATATTTT. Residues: CASRMSSGNTIYF.

This sequence joins TRBV19 and TRBJ1-5; TRBD1 matches 7 bases. There are 15 residues in the CDR3. CDR1 is LNHDA and CDR2 is SQIVND in the germline V gene (reference sequence). V gave up 7 bases and J gave up 4 bases; unmatched junction bases: 10. The CDR3 nucleotides are TGTGCCAGTAACATACAGGGGCCGGGGAATCAGCCCCAGCATTTT. This sequence encodes CASNIQGPGNQPQHF.

The chain joins TRBV13 to TRBJ1-1; the D is unclear. The V gene's germline CDR1 is PRHDT and CDR2 FYEKMQ (reference sequence). Trimming cost V 2 bases and J 3 bases, with 7 bases left between them. The CDR3 runs to 13 residues. CDR3 protein: CASSLTVYTEAFF. The CDR3 DNA follows: TGTGCCAGCAGCTTAACGGTGTACACTGAAGCTTTCTTT.

This clone was seen just once. The chain joins TRBV6-5 to TRBJ1-1; D is undetermined. This CDR3 has 11 residues. V was pared by 1 base and J by 6 bases, with 3 bases between. Germline CDR1 MNHEY, CDR2 SVGAGI. CDR3 residues: CASSYLAEAFF. In nucleotides, the CDR3 is TGTGCCAGCAGTTACTTAGCTGAAGCTTTCTTT.

V and J are TRBV5-1 and TRBJ1-3; no firm D call. Looked up from germline, CDR1 is SGHRS and CDR2 is YFSETQ. The V gene lost 0 bases and the J gene lost 1 base, with 11 bases spanning the gap. CDR3 length: 16 amino acids. The CDR3 loop is CASSLEQTTSGNTIYF. Here the CDR3 DNA reads TGCGCCAGCAGCTTGGAACAGACCACGTCTGGAAACACCATATATTTT.

V is TRBV6-5 and J is TRBJ1-2; D call uncertain. Germline V gene sequence: CDR1 MNHEY, CDR2 SVGAGI. This CDR3 is built from 10 residues. V dropped 6 bases and J dropped 7 bases, with 6 bases sitting between them. The CDR3 DNA sequence: TGTGCCAGCAGACACGCTGGCTACACCTTC. It is translated as CASRHAGYTF.

The chain uses TRBV11-2 and TRBJ1-2; D remains ambiguous. Between the trimmed V and J ends, which lost 5 bases and 3 bases, there was a span of 10 bases. Germline V CDR1 and CDR2: SGHAT, FQNNGV. This CDR3 is built from 13 residues. DNA for the CDR3: TGTGCCAGCAGCCCAGACCGGGACTATGGCTACACCTTC. Translating gives CASSPDRDYGYTF.

This clone is a singleton in its sample. The junction differs from germline at one of its ends, possibly a read error. This chain connects TRBV5-6 to TRBJ2-7; weak D call: TRBD2 (7 bases). Germline V gene data show CDR1 as SGHDT and CDR2 as YYEEEE. The CDR3 is made up of 14 amino acids. The CDR3 protein is CASSLVLRGGSPSF. The CDR3 DNA sequence: TGTGCCAGCAGCTTGGTCCTGAGGGGGGGCTCCCCGTCGTTC.

The chain links TRBV21-1 to TRBJ2-1; the table's D call TRBD2 went unverified against the DNA. TRBV21-1 is a pseudogene segment. The CDR3 has 18 amino acids. This CDR3 is CAQHGTSGFPGTYNEQFF. The CDR3 DNA follows: TGTGCTCAGCATGGAACTAGCGGGTTCCCTGGGACTTACAATGAGCAGTTCTTC.

This sequence joins TRBV29-1 and TRBJ1-1; 9 bases map to TRBD1. The CDR3 is 13 amino acids. Germline assignment: CDR1 SQVTM and CDR2 ANQGSEA. V was clipped by 6 bases and J by 4 bases; unmatched bases: 6. CDR3 amino acids: CSVNRGHGTEAFF. The CDR3 DNA is TGCAGCGTAAACAGGGGGCACGGCACTGAAGCTTTCTTT.

This clone was seen only once. The genes are TRBV6-5 and TRBJ1-1, with TRBD1 matching over 7 bases. CDR1 is MNHEY, CDR2 SVGAGI, per germline. Unmatched junction bases numbered 8, after V lost 5 bases and J lost 2 bases. The CDR3 sequence is 15 residues long. The CDR3 sequence: CASSSRQGINTEAFF. As DNA, the CDR3 is TGTGCCAGCAGTAGTCGACAGGGAATAAACACTGAAGCTTTCTTT.

The V gene is TRBV10-3, the J gene TRBJ1-6; TRBD1 matches at 8 bases. J was trimmed by 9 bases and V by 2 bases; bases with no gene match: 9. CDR3 length: 16 amino acids. In germline, CDR1 is ENHRY, CDR2 SYGVKD. CDR3 region: CAISEPGQGPGSPLHF. The CDR3 nucleotides are TGTGCCATCAGTGAGCCTGGACAGGGCCCGGGTTCACCCCTCCACTTT.

The sample holds a few counts of this clone. The rearrangement links TRBV13 to TRBJ2-7; D is unresolved. From germline, CDR1 is PRHDT and CDR2 FYEKMQ (reference sequence). The CDR3 extends over 13 amino acids. Trimming cost V 3 bases and J 3 bases, with 9 bases left between them. The CDR3 spells CASSFYGSYEQYF. The CDR3 nucleotides are TGTGCCAGCAGCTTTTATGGCAGCTACGAGCAGTACTTC. Supplemented by reference TRBV13 and TRBJ2-7, the full variable domain reads AAGVIQSPRHLIKEKRETATLKCYPIPRHDTVYWYQQGPGQDPQFLISFYEKMQSDKGSIPDRFSAQQFSDYHSELNMSSLELGDSALYFCASSFYGSYEQYFGPGTRLTVT.

The CDR3 protein is CATSEAAGLGNTIYF. CDR3 DNA: TGTGCCACCAGTGAGGCCGCGGGGCTAGGAAACACCATATATTTT. J is TRBJ1-3 and V is TRBV24-1; perhaps TRBD1 as D (5 bases). The V end lost 4 bases, the J end lost 4 bases, and 13 bases lay between the germline ends. The germline CDR1 and CDR2 sequences are KGHDR and SFDVKD. This CDR3 is 15 amino acids long.

The J gene is TRBJ2-3, the V gene TRBV14, with 11 bases identical to TRBD2. Germline lookup yields CDR1 SGHDN and CDR2 FVKESK. This CDR3 has 15 amino acids. The V segment lost 3 bases and the J segment 5 bases; nucleotides outside the gene matches: 4. The CDR3 is CASSHPGTSGDTQYF. The CDR3 DNA reads TGTGCCAGCAGCCACCCCGGGACTAGCGGAGATACGCAGTATTTT.

V and J are TRBV2 and TRBJ1-4; 7 positions agree with TRBD1. Germline V CDR1 and CDR2: SNHLY, FYNNEI. There are 13 residues in the CDR3. Losses at the gene ends were 8 bases for V and 7 bases for J; bases not matched to a gene: 7. As DNA, the CDR3 is TGTGCCAGCCGCCAGGGGGTTAGTGAAAAACTGTTTTTT. Protein product: CASRQGVSEKLFF.

The V gene is TRBV13, the J gene TRBJ2-3, with 10 bases fitting TRBD2. Per germline, CDR1 PRHDT and CDR2 FYEKMQ (reference sequence). The CDR3 covers 17 residues. Trimming cost V 3 bases and J 3 bases; bases outside gene matches: 9. The DNA of the CDR3 is TGTGCCAGCAGCTTGGGCTCGATAGCGGGGGGAACAGATACGCAGTATTTT. Amino acid sequence: CASSLGSIAGGTDTQYF.

This clone occurred a few times. The rearrangement links TRBV6-4 to TRBJ1-2; 7 bases are a match to TRBD1. The germline V gene encodes CDR1 MRHNA and CDR2 SNTAGT. V was clipped by 3 bases and J by 6 bases; unmatched bases: 10. The CDR3 is made up of 15 amino acids. CDR3 sequence reads: CASSDRSGGLDGYTF. CDR3 nucleotides: TGTGCCAGCAGTGATAGGTCAGGGGGTTTGGATGGCTACACCTTC.

The chain couples TRBV13 to TRBJ2-5; 10 bases map to TRBD2. The CDR3 sequence is 16 residues long. V was pared by 4 bases and J by 5 bases, with 10 bases of the junction left unmatched. Germline assignment: CDR1 PRHDT and CDR2 FYEKMQ (reference sequence). The CDR3 sequence is CASSSQLAGLFETQYF. The CDR3 nucleotides are TGTGCCAGCAGCTCCCAACTAGCGGGGCTATTTGAGACCCAGTACTTC.

The chain couples TRBV9 to TRBJ1-1; 8 bases line up with TRBD1. V was clipped by 2 bases and J by 4 bases; unmatched bases: 7. CDR3 size: 15 residues. Germline V lookup: CDR1 SGDLS, CDR2 YYNGEE. CDR3 sequence (DNA): TGTGCCAGCAGCGTCTTGGACAGGGCGAGCACTGAAGCTTTCTTT. It is translated as CASSVLDRASTEAFF.

The genes are TRBV7-2 and TRBJ2-1; TRBD2 agrees at 10 bases. The germline gives CDR1 SGHTA, CDR2 FQGNSA. V shed 6 bases, J shed 3 bases, and the junction held 8 bases outside the gene matches. This CDR3 is 16 amino acids long. The CDR3 loop is CASRSGGAFHYNEQFF. CDR3 DNA: TGTGCCAGCAGAAGCGGGGGGGCATTCCACTACAATGAGCAGTTCTTC.

The chain uses TRBV14 and TRBJ1-6; D may be TRBD1 (6 bases). Germline assignment: CDR1 SGHDN and CDR2 FVKESK. The CDR3 has 15 amino acids. V was clipped by 4 bases and J by 4 bases, with 11 bases between them. CDR3 region: CASSRGQPYNSPLHF. The CDR3 DNA is TGTGCCAGCAGCCGCGGACAGCCTTATAATTCACCCCTCCACTTT.

The chain carries TRBV14 and TRBJ1-2, with 12 bases aligning to TRBD1. This CDR3 comprises 15 residues. Per germline, CDR1 SGHDN and CDR2 FVKESK. V dropped 4 bases and J dropped 8; count of bases not matched to a gene: 8. The CDR3 DNA sequence: TGTGCCAGCAGCCGGACCGGGACAGGGGGCCCCGGCTACACCTTC. It codes for CASSRTGTGGPGYTF.

The chain combines TRBV5-6 with TRBJ1-5; the match to TRBD1 covers 8 bases. Losses at the gene ends were 6 bases for V and 3 bases for J; bases not matched to a gene: 11. CDR3 length equals 16 residues. CDR1 is SGHDT, CDR2 YYEEEE, per germline. CDR3 loop: CASTRRGRGLNQPQHF. CDR3 nucleotide sequence: TGTGCCAGCACCCGGCGGGGCAGGGGGCTCAATCAGCCCCAGCATTTT.

The chain recombines TRBV19 with TRBJ2-2; D unresolved. Germline CDR1 LNHDA, CDR2 SQIVND (reference sequence). V lost 7 bases and J lost 3, with 3 bases in between. The CDR3 sequence is 11 residues long. The CDR3 here is CASTDTGELFF. Here the CDR3 DNA reads TGTGCCAGTACGGACACCGGGGAGCTGTTTTTT.

The chain joins TRBV29-1 to TRBJ2-7; tentative D call: TRBD2 (6 bases). Germline V gives CDR1 SQVTM, CDR2 ANQGSEA. CDR3 length equals 15 residues. V was cut by 2 bases and J by 6 bases, with 20 bases left in between. The DNA of the CDR3 is TGCAGCGTTGAAACGGGAGCAGGATCTGTCTCCGAGCAGTACTTC. As protein: CSVETGAGSVSEQYF.

The J gene is TRBJ1-1, the V gene TRBV11-2; no definite D call. The germline V gene has CDR1 SGHAT and CDR2 FQNNGV. V lost 5 bases and J 0 bases, leaving 13 bases between the germline ends. CDR3 size: 15 residues. The CDR3 region is CASSPGRRMNTEAFF. DNA of the CDR3: TGTGCCAGCAGCCCGGGGAGAAGAATGAACACTGAAGCTTTCTTT.